The present T cell receptor beta chain was sequenced within a study of post-analysis software for immune sequencing data. Germline V gives CDR1 MNHEY, CDR2 SVGAGI. V was trimmed by 8 bases and J by 2 bases, leaving 16 bases between them. CDR3 size: 15 residues. Study-level results: TRBV segments more frequent in patients than in controls numbered several and included TRBV5-6, TRBV5-1 and TRBV20-1.

Unique molecular identifiers had been added to the TCR beta cDNA libraries. TCRdb used MiXCR to reprocess the PCR reads, holding one entry per CDR3 protein. Among about 560,000 distinct CDR3 sequences, 40% to 50% were seen once, and the ten largest hold more than 1.5%. This clonotype has just a few counts. Its specificity is not known. The rearrangement uses TRBV6-5 and TRBJ2-1; D is possibly TRBD2 (6 bases). Sequencing was done on a sample of blood. The sequence came from a girl under 18 with multiple sclerosis. CDR3 DNA: TGTGCCAGCCAGCCAGGGAGGAGTCCCTACAATGAGCAGTTCTTC. Its translation is CASQPGRSPYNEQFF.